These 6 T cell receptor beta chains share one sample of origin, sequenced in a study of shared clonotypes between healthy human individuals. CD45RO-negative, CCR7-positively selected cells formed the naive CD8 fraction, excluding terminally differentiated effector memory CD45RA+ cells. TCRdb's table, derived via immunoSEQ multiplex PCR, lists solely in-frame clones and lacks some. The table lists hundreds of thousands of clones, about 96% of them singletons. Sample: naive CD8+ T cells sorted from blood. The origin of the receptors is a man aged 25-45 years in good health.

The chain employs TRBV12-5 and TRBJ1-3; 9 nucleotides agree with TRBD1. V lost 2 bases, J lost 4 bases, and 9 bases stayed unmatched. This CDR3 is 17 amino acids long. Germline V gives CDR1 LGHNT, CDR2 FRNRAP. CDR3 protein: CASGLILTGGKGNTIYF. The CDR3 nucleotides are TGTGCTAGTGGTTTGATCCTGACAGGGGGAAAAGGAAACACCATATATTTT.

The chain couples TRBV11-2 to TRBJ1-3; 8 bases match TRBD1. The CDR3 runs to 14 residues. Germline CDR1 reads SGHAT; CDR2 reads FQNNGV. V shed 5 bases and J 3 bases; nucleotides not matched to a gene: 3. CDR3 coding DNA: TGTGCCAGCAGCCGGACAGGGAGTGGAAACACCATATATTTT. It translates to CASSRTGSGNTIYF.

The chain recombines TRBV4-3 with TRBJ2-7, with a weak D call TRBD2 (6 bases). This CDR3 is 14 amino acids long. Trimming pared 4 bases from V and 5 bases from J, leaving 15 bases between. CDR1 is LGHNA, CDR2 YSLEER, per germline. The CDR3 loop is CASSPPGDGDEQYF. DNA for the CDR3: TGCGCCAGCAGCCCCCCGGGAGACGGGGACGAGCAGTACTTC.

The rearrangement links TRBV7-9 to TRBJ2-3, with D tentatively TRBD1 or TRBD2 (5 bases each). Germline V gene lookup returns CDR1 SEHNR and CDR2 FQNEAQ (reference sequence). The CDR3 extends over 15 amino acids. The ends were cut back, 3 bases at V and 2 bases at J, with 12 bases in the middle. The CDR3 DNA is TGTGCCAGCAGCTTTAGGGACCGGCCCACAGATACGCAGTATTTT. The encoded protein is CASSFRDRPTDTQYF.

V and J are TRBV4-3 and TRBJ2-3; TRBD2 matches at 7 bases. Germline CDR1 reads LGHNA; CDR2 reads YSLEER. The CDR3 is 17 amino acids. The junction had 7 bases not matched to a gene; V was cut back by 1 base and J by 0 bases. The CDR3 DNA sequence: TGCGCCAGCAGCCAAGCTTCTAGCGGACCTAGCACAGATACGCAGTATTTT. It is translated as CASSQASSGPSTDTQYF.

The gene calls are TRBV5-4 and TRBJ2-4, with D possibly matching TRBD2 (6 bases). CDR3 length: 14 amino acids. V was trimmed by 4 bases and J by 1 base, leaving 9 bases between them. Germline-derived CDR1 and CDR2 are SGHNT and YYREEE (reference sequence). CDR3 DNA: TGTGCCAGCAGCCCAGGAGGGGCCAAAAACATTCAGTACTTC. It encodes CASSPGGAKNIQYF.